Listed here are 16 T cell receptor beta chains from one sample, sequenced in a study of cytotoxic CD8 clonotypes in ibrutinib-treated CLL. The assay was immunoSEQ multiplex PCR, and TCRdb's table has in-frame clones only and misses some. The sample lists about 300,000 clones; around 69% were seen once. The source was PBMCs, collected at disease progression, from a patient treated with ibrutinib. The receptors shown here come from a human donor with chronic lymphocytic leukemia.

The CDR3 region has the DNA TGTGCCAGCAGTGAAAGATTGGGACGGTCCTACAATGAGCAGTTCTTC. Its translation: CASSERLGRSYNEQFF. The V and J genes are TRBV6-1 and TRBJ2-1, with D possibly being TRBD1 or TRBD2 (5 bases each). CDR1 is MNHNS, CDR2 SASEGT, per germline. Trimming pared 2 bases from V and 1 base from J, leaving 12 bases between. This CDR3 comprises 16 residues.

This chain joins TRBV5-1 and TRBJ2-7, with 9 nucleotides matching TRBD1. Germline V lookup: CDR1 SGHRS, CDR2 YFSETQ. This CDR3 region has 14 residues. After removal of 3 bases from V and 11 bases from J, the junction contained 12 bases not matched to a gene. The CDR3 DNA sequence: TGCGCCAGCAGCTCCCCGGGACAGGGCTCCAGGGAGTACTTC. It specifies CASSSPGQGSREYF.

The V call is TRBV5-1, the J call TRBJ2-7; no clear D. The CDR3 has 13 residues. Per germline, CDR1 SGHRS and CDR2 YFSETQ. Deletions cut 4 bases from V and 4 bases from J, with 12 bases between. The CDR3 region is CASSPEFVYEQYF. The DNA for the CDR3 is TGCGCCAGCAGCCCCGAATTCGTGTACGAGCAGTACTTC.

The genes are TRBV15 and TRBJ1-2; no firm D call. Trimming removed 0 bases from V and 4 bases from J, with 15 bases in between. Germline V gives CDR1 LNHNV, CDR2 YYDKDF (reference sequence). The CDR3 has 16 amino acids. CDR3 DNA: TGTGCCACCAGCAGAGATCTGGGGATAGCGTTCTATGGCTACACCTTC. Translation gives CATSRDLGIAFYGYTF.

The V gene is TRBV27, the J gene TRBJ2-1, with 10 positions matching TRBD1. CDR1 is MNHEY, CDR2 SMNVEV, per germline (reference sequence). The CDR3 runs 17 residues. V was pared by 5 bases and J by 5 bases, with 12 bases of the junction left unmatched. The CDR3 sequence: CASSLHVRDRGDNEQFF. The CDR3 DNA is TGTGCCAGCAGTCTCCACGTCCGGGACAGGGGCGACAATGAGCAGTTCTTC.

The V call is TRBV29-1, the J call TRBJ1-2, with unresolved D. CDR3 size: 12 residues. Germline values: CDR1 SQVTM, CDR2 ANQGSEA. The V and J ends lost 0 bases and 4 bases respectively, with 6 bases between them. The CDR3 nucleotides are TGCAGCGTTGAAGACAGGACCTATGGCTACACCTTC. This sequence encodes CSVEDRTYGYTF.

This clone was counted once. The chain joins TRBV10-1 to TRBJ2-7; a weak D match, TRBD1 (5 bases). V was pared by 4 bases and J by 6 bases, with 13 bases between. The germline V gene encodes CDR1 WNHNN and CDR2 SYGVQD (reference sequence). The length of the CDR3 is 13 residues. The CDR3 sequence is CASSATVIREQYF. For the CDR3, the DNA is TGCGCCAGCAGTGCGACAGTTATCCGCGAGCAGTACTTC.

The rearrangement joins TRBV5-1 to TRBJ2-3; D unresolved. Trimming removed 6 bases from V and 5 bases from J, with 7 bases in between. Germline V CDR1 and CDR2: SGHRS, YFSETQ. The CDR3 consists of 11 residues. CDR3: CASTLLDTQYF. DNA of the CDR3: TGCGCCAGCACCTTATTAGATACGCAGTATTTT.

The chain joins TRBV27 to TRBJ2-7, with a possible D match to TRBD1 (5 bases). The ends were cut back, 7 bases at V and 4 bases at J, with 17 bases in the middle. Germline-derived CDR1 and CDR2 are MNHEY and SMNVEV (reference sequence). This CDR3 comprises 14 residues. CDR3 region: CASTPGGAQYEQYF. CDR3 sequence (DNA): TGTGCCAGCACTCCTGGTGGGGCTCAATACGAGCAGTACTTC.

The V call is TRBV11-3, the J call TRBJ2-1; D is perhaps TRBD1 (6 bases). Germline CDR1 SGHNT, CDR2 YENEEA. The V and J ends lost 5 bases and 4 bases respectively, with 15 bases between them. This CDR3 is 15 amino acids long. This CDR3 reads CASSETGGRYNEQFF. In DNA, the CDR3 is TGTGCCAGCAGCGAGACAGGTGGAAGATACAATGAGCAGTTCTTC.

CDR3 nucleotides: TGTGCCATCAGTCGGGGCTACAATGAGCAGTTCTTC. Translating it yields CAISRGYNEQFF. The chain links TRBV10-3 to TRBJ2-1, with a tentative D call TRBD2 (5 bases). The CDR3 length is 12 residues. Germline V lookup: CDR1 ENHRY, CDR2 SYGVKD. V was pared by 5 bases and J by 3 bases, with 5 bases between.

This clone has more than one count but fewer than ten. The CDR3 nucleotides read TGTGCCAGCAGTAACCAGCGGTCACAGCCCCAGCATTTT. Amino acid sequence: CASSNQRSQPQHF. The chain is built from TRBV6-5 and TRBJ1-5; D remains unclear. Trimming stripped 5 bases from V and 7 bases from J, with 12 bases between. The CDR3 sequence is 13 residues long. The germline V gene has CDR1 MNHEY and CDR2 SVGAGI.

The V call is TRBV5-1, the J call TRBJ2-7; TRBD1 aligns across 7 bases. J was trimmed by 2 bases and V by 4 bases; bases with no gene match: 9. Germline lookup yields CDR1 SGHRS and CDR2 YFSETQ. This CDR3 spans 15 amino acids. This CDR3 reads CASSTRRQGAYEQYF. In DNA form, the CDR3 reads TGCGCCAGCAGCACGAGACGACAGGGCGCCTACGAGCAGTACTTC.

This sequence joins TRBV28 and TRBJ2-7; D not resolved. CDR3 size: 12 residues. The V end lost 4 bases, the J end lost 5 bases, and 9 bases lay between the germline ends. Germline V gene lookup returns CDR1 MDHEN and CDR2 SYDVKM. CDR3 nucleotides: TGTGCCAGCAGTTCTATGACCGACGAGCAGTACTTC. Amino acids: CASSSMTDEQYF.

The chain uses TRBV9 and TRBJ2-7; unclear D gene. Trimming removed 3 bases at V and 2 bases at J, with 12 bases between. Germline V lookup: CDR1 SGDLS, CDR2 YYNGEE. The CDR3 covers 14 residues. CDR3 nucleotides: TGTGCCAGCAGCGCTTTTCAAAAACCCTACGAGCAGTACTTC. Amino acids: CASSAFQKPYEQYF.

This clone was observed a single time. The V and J genes are TRBV27 and TRBJ2-7; 9 nucleotides line up with TRBD1. Per germline, CDR1 MNHEY and CDR2 SMNVEV (reference sequence). The CDR3 totals 16 residues. The ends lost 6 bases at V and 0 bases at J; junction bases unmatched: 9. The CDR3: CASRSSLGQGSYEQYF. DNA of the CDR3: TGTGCCAGCAGGAGTAGTCTGGGACAGGGCTCCTACGAGCAGTACTTC.